This record concerns one T cell receptor (beta chain) sequence. Sequenced by immunoSEQ multiplex PCR; TCRdb stores in-frame clones only, minus some. This sample has roughly 97,000 clones, with about 91% found just once. The germline V gene encodes CDR1 LGHDT and CDR2 YNNKEL (reference sequence). Trimming took off 2 bases at V and 1 base at J, with 9 bases between the two ends. The CDR3 loop spans 15 amino acids. The sample is drawn from a study of blood T cell repertoires in COVID-19. The overall study: The United States, Italy and Spain provided the acute and convalescent COVID-19 samples.

The sequencing input was peripheral blood. The rearrangement links TRBV3-1 (or the pseudogene TRBV3-2) to TRBJ2-1; D is undetermined. The receptor was derived from a human donor in a cohort sampled during active COVID-19. CDR3 sequence: CASSQLQRSYNEQFF. The CDR3 coding sequence is TGTGCCAGCAGCCAACTGCAGAGGTCCTACAATGAGCAGTTCTTC.